This entry features one TCR beta chain sequence. This CDR3 is built from 16 residues. In the source study's methods: The authors estimated nucleated cell counts from reference gene primer amplification. Generated by immunoSEQ multiplex PCR, the TCRdb table keeps only in-frame clones and is missing some. D and trimming come from the DNA, and the V and J calls and clone size come from that table. The repertoire has around 280,000 clones, 70% to 90% of them found once; the top ten carry approximately 4.1%. These data are taken from a study of blood T cell repertoires in COVID-19. Overall study: Samples representing acute and convalescent COVID-19 were sourced from the United States, Italy and Spain. PBMCs, B-cell-depleted T cells, or T cells were the source of the cDNA or gDNA that made up the material.

V is TRBV12-2 and J is TRBJ1-6. TRBV12-2 is a recognized pseudogene. Sequences were obtained from peripheral blood. The receptor was derived from a woman aged 45-60 years with active or convalescent COVID-19. The CDR3 protein is CASRLAGVLGNSPLHF. The CDR3 coding sequence is TGTGCAAGTCGCTTAGCCGGGGTTTTAGGGAATTCACCCCTCCACTTT.